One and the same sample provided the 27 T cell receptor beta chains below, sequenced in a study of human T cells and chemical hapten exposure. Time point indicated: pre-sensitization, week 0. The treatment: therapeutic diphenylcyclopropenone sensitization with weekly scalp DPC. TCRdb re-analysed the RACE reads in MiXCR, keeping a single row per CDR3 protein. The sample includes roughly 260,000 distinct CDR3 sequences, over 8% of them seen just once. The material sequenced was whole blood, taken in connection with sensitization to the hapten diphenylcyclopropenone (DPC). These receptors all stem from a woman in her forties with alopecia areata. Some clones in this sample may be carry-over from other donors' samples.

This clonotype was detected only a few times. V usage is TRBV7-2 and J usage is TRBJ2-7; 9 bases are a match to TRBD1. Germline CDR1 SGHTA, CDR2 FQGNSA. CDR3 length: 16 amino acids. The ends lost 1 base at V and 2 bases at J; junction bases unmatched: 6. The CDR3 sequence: CASSLGMGTGTYEQYF. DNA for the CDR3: TGTGCCAGCAGCTTAGGGATGGGGACAGGGACCTACGAGCAGTACTTC.

The CDR3 nucleotides read TGTGCCAGCAGCCTCGGACTAGCGGGAATGGCCTACGAGCAGTACTTC. Encoded protein: CASSLGLAGMAYEQYF. The chain carries TRBV7-3 and TRBJ2-7; 12 nucleotides agree with TRBD2. CDR3 size: 16 residues. V gave up 5 bases and J gave up 2 bases; unmatched junction bases: 7. Looked up from germline, CDR1 is SGHTA and CDR2 is FQGTGA. Looking up the rest from reference TRBV7-3 and TRBJ2-7 gives the full variable domain: GAGVSQTPSNKVTEKGKYVELRCDPISGHTALYWYRQSLGQGPEFLIYFQGTGAADDSGLPNDRFFAVRPEGSVSTLKIQRTERGDSAVYLCASSLGLAGMAYEQYFGPGTRLTVT.

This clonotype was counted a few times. As DNA, the CDR3 is TGTGCCACCAGCAGTATGACTAGCGGGAGAAATGAGCAGTTCTTC. Its translation: CATSSMTSGRNEQFF. V gene TRBV15 combines with J gene TRBJ2-1; 12 bases fit TRBD2. V gave up 3 bases and J gave up 7 bases; unmatched junction bases: 4. The CDR3 covers 15 residues. Germline CDR1 LNHNV, CDR2 YYDKDF (reference sequence).

The CDR3 bases are TGTGCCAGCAGCTCAGGGGCGGGTAATGAAAAACTGTTTTTT. Residues: CASSSGAGNEKLFF. The genes are TRBV11-2 and TRBJ1-4; D might be TRBD1 (6 bases). Germline V gene sequence: CDR1 SGHAT, CDR2 FQNNGV. This CDR3 is built from 14 residues. Trimming removed 4 bases from V and 4 bases from J, with 10 bases in between.

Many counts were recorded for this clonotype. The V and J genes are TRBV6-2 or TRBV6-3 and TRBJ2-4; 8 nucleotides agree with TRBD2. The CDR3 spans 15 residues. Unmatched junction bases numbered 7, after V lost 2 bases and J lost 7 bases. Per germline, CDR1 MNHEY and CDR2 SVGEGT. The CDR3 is CASSYPSGRENIQYF. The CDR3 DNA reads TGTGCCAGCAGTTACCCCAGCGGGAGAGAGAACATTCAGTACTTC.

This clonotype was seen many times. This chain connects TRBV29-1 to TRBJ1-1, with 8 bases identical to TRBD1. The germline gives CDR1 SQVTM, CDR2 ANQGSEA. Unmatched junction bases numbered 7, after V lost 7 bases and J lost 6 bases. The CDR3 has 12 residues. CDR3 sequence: CSATPQGAEAFF. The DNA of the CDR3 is TGCAGCGCTACCCCACAGGGGGCTGAAGCTTTCTTT.

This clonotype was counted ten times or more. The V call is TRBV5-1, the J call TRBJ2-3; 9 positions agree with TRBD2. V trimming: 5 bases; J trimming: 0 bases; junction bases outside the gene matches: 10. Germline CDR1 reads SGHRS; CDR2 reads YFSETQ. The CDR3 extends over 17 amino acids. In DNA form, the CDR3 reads TGCGCCAGCAGGTTAATAGCGGGAGTGGAAAGCACAGATACGCAGTATTTT. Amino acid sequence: CASRLIAGVESTDTQYF.

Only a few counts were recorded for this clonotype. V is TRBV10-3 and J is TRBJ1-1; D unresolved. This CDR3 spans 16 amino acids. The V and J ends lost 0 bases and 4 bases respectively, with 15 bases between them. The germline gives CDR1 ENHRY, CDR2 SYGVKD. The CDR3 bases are TGTGCCATCAGTGAGTCGGAAGAAGTCGGTAGCACTGAAGCTTTCTTT. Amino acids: CAISESEEVGSTEAFF.

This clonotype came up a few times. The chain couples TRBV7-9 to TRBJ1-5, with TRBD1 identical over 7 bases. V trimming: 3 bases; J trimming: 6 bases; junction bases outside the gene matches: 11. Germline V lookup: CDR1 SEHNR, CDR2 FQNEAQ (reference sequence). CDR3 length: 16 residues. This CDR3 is CASSLSTGASIQPQHF. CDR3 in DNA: TGTGCCAGCAGCTTGAGTACAGGGGCGAGTATTCAGCCCCAGCATTTT.

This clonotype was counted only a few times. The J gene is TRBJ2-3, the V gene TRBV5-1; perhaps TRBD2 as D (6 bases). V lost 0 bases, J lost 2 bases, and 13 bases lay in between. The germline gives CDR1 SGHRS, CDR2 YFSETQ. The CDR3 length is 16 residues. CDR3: CASSLAGGVFTDTQYF. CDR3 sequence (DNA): TGCGCCAGCAGCTTGGCCGGGGGAGTCTTCACAGATACGCAGTATTTT. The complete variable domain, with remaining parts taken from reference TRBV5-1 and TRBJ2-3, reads KAGVTQTPRYLIKTRGQQVTLSCSPISGHRSVSWYQQTPGQGLQFLFEYFSETQRNKGNFPGRFSGRQFSNSRSEMNVSTLELGDSALYLCASSLAGGVFTDTQYFGPGTRLTVL.

The CDR3 DNA is TGTGCCAGCAGTAGACAGACAGGGGGTGGCTACGAGCAGTACTTC. This translates into CASSRQTGGGYEQYF. V is TRBV27 and J is TRBJ2-7, with 9 bases identical to TRBD1. The CDR3 extends over 15 amino acids. V was pared by 5 bases and J by 3 bases, with 8 bases of the junction left unmatched. Germline loops: CDR1 MNHEY, CDR2 SMNVEV (reference sequence).

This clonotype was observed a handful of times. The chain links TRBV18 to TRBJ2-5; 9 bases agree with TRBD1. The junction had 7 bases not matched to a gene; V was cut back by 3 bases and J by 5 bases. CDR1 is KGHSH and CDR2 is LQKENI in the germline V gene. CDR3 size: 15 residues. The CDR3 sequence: CASSPAYRGLETQYF. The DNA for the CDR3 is TGTGCCAGCTCACCGGCCTACAGGGGGCTGGAGACCCAGTACTTC.

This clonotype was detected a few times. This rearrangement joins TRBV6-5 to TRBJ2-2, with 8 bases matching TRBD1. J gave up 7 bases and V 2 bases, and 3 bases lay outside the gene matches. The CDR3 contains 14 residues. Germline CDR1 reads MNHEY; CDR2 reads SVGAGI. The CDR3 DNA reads TGTGCCAGCAGTTACCAAGGACAGGGCGGGGAGCTGTTTTTT. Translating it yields CASSYQGQGGELFF.

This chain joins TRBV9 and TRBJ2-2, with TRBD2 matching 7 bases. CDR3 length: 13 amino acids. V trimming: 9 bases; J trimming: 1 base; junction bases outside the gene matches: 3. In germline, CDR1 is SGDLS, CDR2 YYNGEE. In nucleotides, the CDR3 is TGTGCCACCCGCGGGGGGAACACCGGGGAGCTGTTTTTT. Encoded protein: CATRGGNTGELFF.

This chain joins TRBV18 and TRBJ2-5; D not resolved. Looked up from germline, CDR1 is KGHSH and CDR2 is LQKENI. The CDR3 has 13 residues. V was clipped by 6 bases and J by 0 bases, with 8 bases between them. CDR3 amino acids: CASSHGYQETQYF. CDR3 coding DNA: TGTGCCAGCTCCCACGGCTACCAAGAGACCCAGTACTTC. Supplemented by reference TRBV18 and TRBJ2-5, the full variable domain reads NAGVMQNPRHLVRRRGQEARLRCSPMKGHSHVYWYRQLPEEGLKFMVYLQKENIIDESGMPKERFSAEFPKEGPSILRIQQVVRGDSAAYFCASSHGYQETQYFGPGTRLLVL.

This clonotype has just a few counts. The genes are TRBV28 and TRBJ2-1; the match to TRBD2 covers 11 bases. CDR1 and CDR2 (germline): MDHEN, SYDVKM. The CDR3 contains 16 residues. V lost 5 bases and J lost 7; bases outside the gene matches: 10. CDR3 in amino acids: CASSNPLAGGRNEQFF. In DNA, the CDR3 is TGTGCCAGCAGTAACCCTCTAGCGGGAGGTCGTAATGAGCAGTTCTTC.

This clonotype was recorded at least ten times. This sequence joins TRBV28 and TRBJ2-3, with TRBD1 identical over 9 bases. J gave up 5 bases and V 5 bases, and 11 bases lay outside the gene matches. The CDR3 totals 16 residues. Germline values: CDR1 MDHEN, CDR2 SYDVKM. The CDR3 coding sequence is TGTGCCAGCAGTCCGTGGACAGGGGAGAAGGAAGATACGCAGTATTTT. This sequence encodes CASSPWTGEKEDTQYF. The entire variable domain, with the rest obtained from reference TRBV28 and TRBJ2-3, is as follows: DVKVTQSSRYLVKRTGEKVFLECVQDMDHENMFWYRQDPGLGLRLIYFSYDVKMKEKGDIPEGYSVSREKKERFSLILESASTNQTSMYLCASSPWTGEKEDTQYFGPGTRLTVL.

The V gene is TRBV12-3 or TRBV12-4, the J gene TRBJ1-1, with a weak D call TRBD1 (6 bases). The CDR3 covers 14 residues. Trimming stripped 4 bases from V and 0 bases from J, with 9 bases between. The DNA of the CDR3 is TGTGCCAGCAGTTGGCCAGGGGTGAACACTGAAGCTTTCTTT. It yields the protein CASSWPGVNTEAFF.

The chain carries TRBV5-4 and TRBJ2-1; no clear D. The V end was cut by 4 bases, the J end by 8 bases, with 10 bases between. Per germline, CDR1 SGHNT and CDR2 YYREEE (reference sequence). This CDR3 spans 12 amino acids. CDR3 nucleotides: TGTGCCAGCAGCCCCACATGGGATGAGCAGTTCTTC. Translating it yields CASSPTWDEQFF.

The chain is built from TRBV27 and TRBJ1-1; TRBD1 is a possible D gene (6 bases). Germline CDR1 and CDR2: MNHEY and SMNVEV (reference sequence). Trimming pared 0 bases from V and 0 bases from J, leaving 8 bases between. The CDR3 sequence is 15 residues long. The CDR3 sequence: CASSLSGGVNTEAFF. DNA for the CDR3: TGTGCCAGCAGTTTATCTGGGGGCGTGAACACTGAAGCTTTCTTT.

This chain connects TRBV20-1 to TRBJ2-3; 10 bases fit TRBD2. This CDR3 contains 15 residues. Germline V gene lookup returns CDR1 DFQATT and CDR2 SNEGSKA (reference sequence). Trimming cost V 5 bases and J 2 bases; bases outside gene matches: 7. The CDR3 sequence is CSAWTSGSFTDTQYF. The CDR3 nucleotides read TGCAGTGCTTGGACTAGCGGAAGCTTCACAGATACGCAGTATTTT.

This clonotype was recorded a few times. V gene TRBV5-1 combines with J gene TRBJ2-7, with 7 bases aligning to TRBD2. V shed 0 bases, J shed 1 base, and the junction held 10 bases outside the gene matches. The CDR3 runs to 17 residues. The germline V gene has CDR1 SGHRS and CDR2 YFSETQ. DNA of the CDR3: TGCGCCAGCAGCTTGGCCGGAGTAGCGGGTCCTTCCTACGAGCAGTACTTC. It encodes CASSLAGVAGPSYEQYF.

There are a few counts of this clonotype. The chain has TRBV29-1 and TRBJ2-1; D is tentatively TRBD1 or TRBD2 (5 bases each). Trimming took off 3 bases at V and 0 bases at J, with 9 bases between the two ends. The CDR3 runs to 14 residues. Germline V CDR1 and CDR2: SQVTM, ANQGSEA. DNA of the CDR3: TGCAGCGTTGACGGGACCAGCTCCTACAATGAGCAGTTCTTC. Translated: CSVDGTSSYNEQFF.

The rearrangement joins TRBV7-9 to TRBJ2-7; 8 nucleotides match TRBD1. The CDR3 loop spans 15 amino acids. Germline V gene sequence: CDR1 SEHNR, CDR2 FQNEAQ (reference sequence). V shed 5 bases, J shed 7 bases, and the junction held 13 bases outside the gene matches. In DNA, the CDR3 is TGTGCCAGCAGCGCCATCGGACAGGGATGGGGAGAGCAGTACTTC. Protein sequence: CASSAIGQGWGEQYF.

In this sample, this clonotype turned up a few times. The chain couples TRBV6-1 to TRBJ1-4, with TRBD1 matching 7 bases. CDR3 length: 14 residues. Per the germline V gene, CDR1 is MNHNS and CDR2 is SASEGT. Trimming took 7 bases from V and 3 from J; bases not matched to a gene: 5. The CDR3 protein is CASTNDRANEKLFF. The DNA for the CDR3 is TGTGCCAGCACCAACGACAGGGCTAATGAAAAACTGTTTTTT.

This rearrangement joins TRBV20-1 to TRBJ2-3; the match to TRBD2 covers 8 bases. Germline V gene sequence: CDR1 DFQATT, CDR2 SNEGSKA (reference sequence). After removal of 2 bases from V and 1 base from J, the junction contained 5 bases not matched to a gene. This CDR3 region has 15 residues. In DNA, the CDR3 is TGCAGTGCTAGAATCCGGCGGGGGGGCACAGATACGCAGTATTTT. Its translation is CSARIRRGGTDTQYF.

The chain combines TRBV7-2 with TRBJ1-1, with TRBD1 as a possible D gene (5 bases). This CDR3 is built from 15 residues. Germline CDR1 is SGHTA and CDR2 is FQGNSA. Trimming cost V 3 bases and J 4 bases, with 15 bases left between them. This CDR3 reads CASSFLGAPPTEAFF. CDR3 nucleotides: TGTGCCAGCAGCTTCCTTGGGGCCCCACCCACTGAAGCTTTCTTT. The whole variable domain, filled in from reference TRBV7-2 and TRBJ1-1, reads GAGVSQSPSNKVTEKGKDVELRCDPISGHTALYWYRQSLGQGLEFLIYFQGNSAPDKSGLPSDRFSAERTGGSVSTLTIQRTQQEDSAVYLCASSFLGAPPTEAFFGQGTRLTVV.